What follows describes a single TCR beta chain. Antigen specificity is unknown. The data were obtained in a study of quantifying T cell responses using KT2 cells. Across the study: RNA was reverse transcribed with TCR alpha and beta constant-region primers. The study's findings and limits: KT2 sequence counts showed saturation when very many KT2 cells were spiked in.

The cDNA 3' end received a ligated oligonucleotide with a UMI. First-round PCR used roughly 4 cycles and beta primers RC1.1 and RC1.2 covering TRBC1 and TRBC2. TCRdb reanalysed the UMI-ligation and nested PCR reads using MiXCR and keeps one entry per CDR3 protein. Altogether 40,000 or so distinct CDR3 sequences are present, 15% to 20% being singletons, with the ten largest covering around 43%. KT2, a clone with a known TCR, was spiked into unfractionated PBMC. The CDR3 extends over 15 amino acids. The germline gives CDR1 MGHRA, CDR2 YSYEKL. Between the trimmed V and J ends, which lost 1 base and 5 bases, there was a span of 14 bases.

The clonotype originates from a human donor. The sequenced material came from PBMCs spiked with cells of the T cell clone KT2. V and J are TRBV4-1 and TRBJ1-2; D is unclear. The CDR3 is CASSQVHTSIYGYTF. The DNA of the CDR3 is TGCGCCAGCAGCCAAGTTCACACCTCAATTTATGGCTACACCTTC.